The clone carrying this T cell receptor (beta chain) rates as medium-sized. Trimming took 2 bases from V and 1 from J; bases not matched to a gene: 4. The germline gives CDR1 MNHEY, CDR2 SMNVEV (reference sequence). The CDR3 runs to 16 residues. The entry originates in a study of T cells after yellow fever vaccination. At the level of the study: Each of the EM, EMRA, CM and Tscm memory subsets was sorted based on CD3, CD45RA, CCR7 and CD95.

Universal primer sites and UMIs were introduced during 5'RACE template-switching synthesis of TCR cDNA. Using its own MiXCR run on the 5' RACE reads, TCRdb lists one record per CDR3 protein. The data contain about 20,000 distinct CDR3 sequences, 5.2% of them seen just once; the ten biggest clones take up over 15%. Study conclusions and caveats: Once the booster was given, most primary-vaccination clones reappeared, at approximately 97% for CD4 and more than 85% for CD8. Almost every vaccine-responding clonotype was undetectable in sorted memory subsets on day 0.

This TCR derives from a man younger than 30 who received the YFV17D yellow fever vaccine. The chain couples TRBV27 to TRBJ2-1; 8 nucleotides align to TRBD2. The sequences come from PBMCs, either bulk or a sorted T-cell subset (CD4+, CD8+, memory, or dextramer-sorted; not recorded which), collected roughly seven weeks after the first yellow fever vaccination. Here the CDR3 DNA reads TGTGCCAGCAGTTTACGGCGGGGGGATTCCTACAATGAGCAGTTCTTC. It yields the protein CASSLRRGDSYNEQFF.